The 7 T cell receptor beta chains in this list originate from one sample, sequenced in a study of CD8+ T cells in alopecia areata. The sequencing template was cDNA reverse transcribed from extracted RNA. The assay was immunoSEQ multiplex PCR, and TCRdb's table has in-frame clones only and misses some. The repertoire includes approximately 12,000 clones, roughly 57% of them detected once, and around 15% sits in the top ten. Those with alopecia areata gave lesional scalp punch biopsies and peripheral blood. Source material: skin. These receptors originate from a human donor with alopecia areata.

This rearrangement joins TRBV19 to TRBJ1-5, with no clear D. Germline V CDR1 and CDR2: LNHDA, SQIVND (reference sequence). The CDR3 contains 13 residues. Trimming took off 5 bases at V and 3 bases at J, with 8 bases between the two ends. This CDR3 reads CASSVGPNQPQHF. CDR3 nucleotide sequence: TGTGCCAGTAGTGTTGGGCCCAATCAGCCCCAGCATTTT.

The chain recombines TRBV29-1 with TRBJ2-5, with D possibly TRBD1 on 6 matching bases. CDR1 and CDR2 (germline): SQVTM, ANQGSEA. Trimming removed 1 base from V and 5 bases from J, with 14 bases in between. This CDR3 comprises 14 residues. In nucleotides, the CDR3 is TGCAGCGTTGAAGCCCCGAGGGGGTGGGAGACCCAGTACTTC. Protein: CSVEAPRGWETQYF.

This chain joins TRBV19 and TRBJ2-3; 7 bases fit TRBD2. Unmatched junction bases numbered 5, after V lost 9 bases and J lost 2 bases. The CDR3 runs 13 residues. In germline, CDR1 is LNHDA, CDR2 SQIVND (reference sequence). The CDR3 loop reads CASASGFTDTQYF. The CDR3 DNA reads TGTGCCAGCGCTAGCGGTTTCACAGATACGCAGTATTTT.

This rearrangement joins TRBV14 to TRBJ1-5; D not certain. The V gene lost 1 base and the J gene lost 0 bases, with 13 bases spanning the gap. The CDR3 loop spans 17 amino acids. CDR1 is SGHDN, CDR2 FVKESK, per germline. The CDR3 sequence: CASSQAGQNYSNQPQHF. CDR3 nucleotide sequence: TGTGCCAGCAGCCAAGCGGGTCAGAATTATAGCAATCAGCCCCAGCATTTT.

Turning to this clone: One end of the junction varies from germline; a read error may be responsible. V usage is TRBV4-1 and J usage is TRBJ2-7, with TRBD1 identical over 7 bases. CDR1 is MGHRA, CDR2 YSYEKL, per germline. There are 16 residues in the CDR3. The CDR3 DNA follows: TGCGCCAGCAGTCAAGACTGGGACAGAGTCTCCTACGAGCAGTACTTC. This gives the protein CASSQDWDRVSYEQYF.

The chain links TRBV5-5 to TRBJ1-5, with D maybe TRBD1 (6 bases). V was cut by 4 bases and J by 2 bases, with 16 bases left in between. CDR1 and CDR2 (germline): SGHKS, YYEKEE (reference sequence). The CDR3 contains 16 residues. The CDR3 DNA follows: TGTGCCAGCAGCGACTTGGGGGGGCCTGGCAATCAGCCCCAGCATTTT. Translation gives CASSDLGGPGNQPQHF.

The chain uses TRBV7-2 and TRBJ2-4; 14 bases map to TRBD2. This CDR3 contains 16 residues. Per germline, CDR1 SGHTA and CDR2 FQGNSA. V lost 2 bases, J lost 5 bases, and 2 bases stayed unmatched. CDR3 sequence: CASSLSTSGGENIQYF. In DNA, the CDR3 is TGTGCCAGCAGCTTATCGACTAGCGGGGGGGAAAACATTCAGTACTTC.